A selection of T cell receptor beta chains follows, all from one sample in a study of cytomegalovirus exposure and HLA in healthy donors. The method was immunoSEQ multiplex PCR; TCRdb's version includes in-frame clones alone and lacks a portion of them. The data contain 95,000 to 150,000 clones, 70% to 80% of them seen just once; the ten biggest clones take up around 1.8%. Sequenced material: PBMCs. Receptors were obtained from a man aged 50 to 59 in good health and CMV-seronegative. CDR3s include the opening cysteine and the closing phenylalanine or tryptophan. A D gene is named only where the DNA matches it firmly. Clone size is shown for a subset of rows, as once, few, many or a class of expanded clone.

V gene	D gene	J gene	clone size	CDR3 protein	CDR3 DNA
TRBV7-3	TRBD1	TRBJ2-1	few	CASSATGDNSYNEQFF	TGTGCCAGCAGCGCCACAGGGGATAACTCCTACAATGAGCAGTTCTTC
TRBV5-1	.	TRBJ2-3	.	CASSLVDRDSDTQYF	TGCGCCAGCAGCTTGGTCGACAGGGACTCAGATACGCAGTATTTT
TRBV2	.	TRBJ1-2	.	CASRQDDYGYTF	TGTGCCAGCAGACAGGACGACTATGGCTACACCTTC
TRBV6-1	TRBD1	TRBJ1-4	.	CASSDTRQGKLFF	TGTGCCAGCAGTGATACTAGACAGGGCAAACTGTTTTTT
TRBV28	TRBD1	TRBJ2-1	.	CASSRQGWNEQFF	TGTGCCAGCAGTCGACAGGGGTGGAATGAGCAGTTCTTC
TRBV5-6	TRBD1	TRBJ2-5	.	CASSFRGTVIGQETQYF	TGTGCCAGCAGCTTCAGGGGGACAGTAATCGGACAAGAGACCCAGTACTTC
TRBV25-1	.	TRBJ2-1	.	CASSDSGSFMDEQFF	TGTGCCAGCAGTGACTCGGGATCCTTCATGGATGAGCAGTTCTTC
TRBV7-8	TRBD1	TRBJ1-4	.	CASSAVPGQGSTNEKLFF	TGTGCCAGCAGCGCAGTCCCGGGACAGGGATCAACTAATGAAAAACTGTTTTTT
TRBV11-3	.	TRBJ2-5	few	CASSLEPNAKRYF	TGTGCCAGCAGCTTAGAACCCAATGCGAAACGGTACTTC
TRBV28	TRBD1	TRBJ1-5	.	CASSLFWTGETGNQPQHF	TGTGCCAGCAGTTTATTCTGGACAGGGGAGACGGGCAATCAGCCCCAGCATTTT
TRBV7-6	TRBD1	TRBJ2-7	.	CASSRSPGQGDEQYF	TGTGCCAGCAGCCGATCTCCGGGACAGGGAGACGAGCAGTACTTC
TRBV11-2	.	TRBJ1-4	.	CASSNRVSNEKLFF	TGTGCCAGCAGCAACAGGGTTTCTAATGAAAAACTGTTTTTT
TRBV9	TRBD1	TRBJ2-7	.	CASSVGGDSSYEQYF	TGTGCCAGCAGCGTAGGTGGGGACAGCTCCTACGAGCAGTACTTC
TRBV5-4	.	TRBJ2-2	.	CASSLYGTNTGELFF	TGTGCCAGCAGCTTGTACGGGACGAACACCGGGGAGCTGTTTTTT
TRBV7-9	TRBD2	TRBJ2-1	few	CASSPLDSGGADEQFF	TGTGCCAGCAGCCCTTTGGACAGCGGGGGGGCGGATGAGCAGTTCTTC
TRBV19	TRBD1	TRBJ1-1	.	CASRGQGALLPGTEAFF	TGTGCCAGTAGGGGACAGGGGGCCTTGTTACCGGGCACTGAAGCTTTCTTT
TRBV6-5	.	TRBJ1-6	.	CASSSDSYNSPLHF	TGTGCCAGCAGTTCAGACTCCTATAATTCACCCCTCCACTTT
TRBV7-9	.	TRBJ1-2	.	CSSSQDSNYGYTF	TGTTCCAGCAGTCAAGACAGCAATTATGGCTACACCTTC
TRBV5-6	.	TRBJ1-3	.	CASSPTPGNTIYF	TGTGCCAGCAGCCCGACACCTGGAAACACCATATATTTT